What follows describes a single T cell receptor beta chain. Antigen: not known. CDR3 size: 12 residues. V dropped 6 bases and J dropped 3 bases, with 11 bases sitting between them. CDR1 and CDR2 (germline): SQVTM, ANQGSEA. In the authors' methods: Junction-only immunoSEQ sequences carried no quality scores, so filtering differed. Sequencing used immunoSEQ multiplex PCR; TCRdb keeps in-frame clones, though not all of them. The V and J calls and clone size come from that table; D and trimming were worked out from the DNA. This table has 850,000 to 1,100,000 clones, 60% to 80% appearing once. This sample is part of a study of shared clonotypes between healthy human individuals. For the study at large: Researchers drew samples from a couple of women and a few men aged 18 to 49.

Points from the study as a whole: Shared clonotypes across all four donors exceeded non-shared ones in generation probability.

Memory CD4+ cells were the fraction left after CD45RA+ naive selection. The sequence came from a man between 18 and 29 years old in good health. Some clones in this sample may be carry-over from other donors' samples. Material for sequencing was memory CD4+ T cells from PBMCs. Specified subset: CD45RA-negative fraction. V is TRBV29-1 and J is TRBJ1-1, with no clear D. The CDR3 spells CSVRREHTEAFF. The CDR3 coding sequence is TGCAGCGTGCGAAGGGAGCACACTGAAGCTTTCTTT.